Described below is a single TCR beta chain sequence and its context. This entry is derived from a study of T cell responses to AZD1222 COVID-19 vaccine. This CDR3 has 15 residues. Deletions cut 2 bases from V and 0 bases from J, with 11 bases between. CDR1 is MNHEY and CDR2 is SMNVEV in the germline V gene (reference sequence). Some clones are missing from TCRdb's copy, which holds only in-frame ones; the method was immunoSEQ multiplex PCR. This table has roughly 150,000 clones, about 91% appearing once. The sequence derives from an adult in good health. V is TRBV27 and J is TRBJ2-7; tentatively, D is TRBD2 (7 bases). Sequencing was performed on peripheral blood, taken on day 0 of AZD1222 vaccination. The DNA of the CDR3 is TGTGCCAGCAGTTTAGGGGGGGGCGGCTCCTACGAGCAGTACTTC. It is translated as CASSLGGGGSYEQYF.